The rows below give T cell receptor beta chains drawn from one sample of a study of T cell repertoires in cytomegalovirus infection. Each CDR3 protein gets one entry after TCRdb re-called the reads with MiXCR. The sample has 500,000 to 600,000 distinct CDR3 sequences; 16% are singletons. Sequenced sample: CD8+ T cells from PBMCs. The receptors stem from a human donor in good health (CMV status not recorded). Some clones in this sample may be carry-over from other donors' samples. CDR3s include the opening cysteine and the closing phenylalanine or tryptophan. A D gene is named only where the DNA matches it firmly. Size values are once, few and many counts, or a class for expanded clones, and some rows have none.

TRBV12-3/TRBV12-4,.,TRBJ1-1,few,TGTGCCAGCTTACAGGGTAGTAGGACTGAAGCTTTCTTT,CASLQGSRTEAFF
TRBV19,TRBD1,TRBJ1-1,many,TGTGCCAGTAGTCTCCGGGGGACAGGGGGGGTCGCTTTCTTT,CASSLRGTGGVAFF
TRBV7-8,.,TRBJ2-3,many,TGTGCCAGCAGCTCGGTGATTTGGGGGGCCCCAGATACGCAGTATTTT,CASSSVIWGAPDTQYF
TRBV4-1,TRBD2,TRBJ2-1,many,TGCGCCAGCAGCCAAACTAGCGGGGGGGGAGAGCAGTTCTTC,CASSQTSGGGEQFF
TRBV7-9,.,TRBJ2-7,many,TGTGCCAGCAGCTTAGCGCTTGGCTTTGCTACCTACGAGCAGTACTTC,CASSLALGFATYEQYF
TRBV7-6,TRBD2,TRBJ2-1,many,TGTGCCAGCAGCCCTGATAGCGGGGGGGCAAGCGATGAGCAGTTCTTC,CASSPDSGGASDEQFF
TRBV5-4,.,TRBJ2-7,.,TGTGCCAGCAGCTTGGATGGCAGCGAGGGACTCGAGCAGTACTTC,CASSLDGSEGLEQYF
TRBV9,.,TRBJ2-1,.,TGTGCCAGCGGGAAGTCCTTCAATGAGCAGTTCTTC,CASGKSFNEQFF
TRBV29-1,TRBD1,TRBJ2-1,.,TGCAGCGCCGGACAGGGGAGCTCCTACAATGAGCAGTTCTTC,CSAGQGSSYNEQFF
TRBV9,TRBD2,TRBJ2-2,few,TGTGCCGGGTCGACTAGCGGGACCTCCGGGGAGCTGTTTTTT,CAGSTSGTSGELFF
TRBV4-2,.,TRBJ1-5,.,TGTGCCAGCAGCCAAGTGGATTATAGCAATCAGCCCCAGCATTTT,CASSQVDYSNQPQHF
TRBV12-3/TRBV12-4,.,TRBJ2-1,many,TGTGCCAGCAGATGGTCCGGGATTTCGCGGCGGCATGAGCAGTTCTTC,CASRWSGISRRHEQFF
TRBV4-1,.,TRBJ2-5,few,TGCGCCAGCAGCCCCTCGAGGGGAAGCGGAGAGACCCAGTACTTC,CASSPSRGSGETQYF
TRBV28,TRBD2,TRBJ2-1,few,TGTGCCAGCACGGGGGGTTGGGCTAGCGGGAGGAATAATGAGCAGTTCTTC,CASTGGWASGRNNEQFF
TRBV18,TRBD1,TRBJ2-6,few,TGTGCCAGCTCAATGGACAGGGTGATCGGGGCCAACGTCCTGACTTTC,CASSMDRVIGANVLTF
TRBV13,.,TRBJ2-7,few,TGTGCCAGCAGCCCAGGTGGAACGTACTCCTACGAGCAGTACTTC,CASSPGGTYSYEQYF
TRBV11-3,.,TRBJ2-2,many,TGTGCCAGCAGCTTAGAATCAATTGTATCGGGGACCACCGGGGAGCTGTTTTTT,CASSLESIVSGTTGELFF
TRBV10-3,TRBD2,TRBJ2-5,few,TGTGCCATCAGTGAGGGGACTACCAAAGAGACCCAGTACTTC,CAISEGTTKETQYF
TRBV6-5,.,TRBJ2-1,many,TGTGCCAGCAGTTACTCGACCGGACAGGAGCAGTTCTTC,CASSYSTGQEQFF
TRBV10-3,TRBD2,TRBJ2-5,few,TGTGCCATCAGTGAGAGGGTAGCGGGGGACCAAGAGACCCAGTACTTC,CAISERVAGDQETQYF
TRBV12-3/TRBV12-4,TRBD1,TRBJ2-7,many,TGTGCCAGCAGTTTGACAGGGATCTACGAGCAGTACTTC,CASSLTGIYEQYF
TRBV19,.,TRBJ1-1,once,TGTGCCAGTAAGGCAGGTCTCACGGGTAACACTGAAGCTTTCTTT,CASKAGLTGNTEAFF
TRBV3-1,.,TRBJ2-7,.,TGTGCCAGCAGCCCCAGAGGGGGACCCAACTCCTACGAGCAGTACTTC,CASSPRGGPNSYEQYF
TRBV7-9,.,TRBJ2-1,many,TGTGCCAGCAGTCTTGACTTACGGGAGCAGTTCTTC,CASSLDLREQFF
TRBV20-1,.,TRBJ1-1,.,TGCAGTGCTAGACAGGGAATGAACACTGAAGCTTTCTTT,CSARQGMNTEAFF
TRBV11-3,.,TRBJ2-1,.,TGTGCCAGCAGCTTAGACCCGGCAGGGACTGAGCAGTTCTTC,CASSLDPAGTEQFF
TRBV9,TRBD1,TRBJ1-2,few,TGTGCCAGCAGCGTAGAGGACAGGGATGGCTACACCTTC,CASSVEDRDGYTF
TRBV7-9,.,TRBJ2-3,many,TGTGCCAGCAGCTCCAAACTACGAACTAGCACAGATACGCAGTATTTT,CASSSKLRTSTDTQYF
TRBV7-8,TRBD1,TRBJ2-2,many,TGTGCCAGCAGCTCGACAGGGGGTTCTCGAGGGGAGCTGTTTTTT,CASSSTGGSRGELFF
TRBV15,TRBD2,TRBJ2-1,many,TGTGCCACCAGCCCCCTAGCGGGGGAGAACAATGAGCAGTTCTTC,CATSPLAGENNEQFF
TRBV5-1,TRBD1,TRBJ1-1,.,TGCGCCAGCAGCGTAACAGGGGGCGCCGGGAACACTGAAGCTTTCTTT,CASSVTGGAGNTEAFF
TRBV5-1,.,TRBJ2-7,many,TGCGCCAGCAGCTTACACGGGGGGCGCGACCACGAGCAGTACTTC,CASSLHGGRDHEQYF
TRBV9,TRBD1,TRBJ2-7,.,TGTGCCAGCAGCGCCTCTGGACAGGGCTCCTACGAGCAGTACTTC,CASSASGQGSYEQYF
TRBV7-3,.,TRBJ2-1,many,TGTGCCAGCAGCTTAAGGCGGCTTGACAATGAGCAGTTCTTC,CASSLRRLDNEQFF
TRBV5-6,.,TRBJ1-1,many,TGTGCCAGCAGCTTTCTCCCTCCTACTGAAGCTTTCTTT,CASSFLPPTEAFF
TRBV6-5,TRBD1,TRBJ2-7,many,TGTGCCAGCAGTTACAGGGGGCTACCTCGCTCCTACGAGCAGTACTTC,CASSYRGLPRSYEQYF
TRBV12-3/TRBV12-4,.,TRBJ1-4,few,TGTGCCAGCAGTTTACTCGCGCGGAATGAAAAACTGTTTTTT,CASSLLARNEKLFF
TRBV20-1,.,TRBJ2-7,few,TGCAGTGCTACCATCACAGGGTCACCTCCCTACGAGCAGTACTTC,CSATITGSPPYEQYF
TRBV7-2,.,TRBJ2-7,many,TGTGCCAGCAGCTCGGATTACTACGAGCAGTACTTC,CASSSDYYEQYF
TRBV7-9,.,TRBJ1-1,many,TGTGCCAGCAGCTTAGCGACCCCGATGGCTTTCTTT,CASSLATPMAFF
TRBV27,TRBD1,TRBJ1-5,few,TGTGCCAGCCAGCCCAGACAGGGCGGCAATCAGCCCCAGCATTTT,CASQPRQGGNQPQHF
TRBV10-3,TRBD2,TRBJ2-1,many,TGTGCCATCAGTGAGGTAGCGGGGACGAGCAATGAGCAGTTCTTC,CAISEVAGTSNEQFF
TRBV27,TRBD2,TRBJ2-3,many,TGTGCCAGCAGTTCGGGGGGGTTCACAGATACGCAGTATTTT,CASSSGGFTDTQYF
TRBV6-2/TRBV6-3,TRBD2,TRBJ2-7,.,TGTGCCAGCAGTCACAGACTAGCGTGTCGGTACTTC,CASSHRLACRYF
TRBV28,TRBD1,TRBJ1-6,.,TGTGCCAGCAATTCTTTCACGGGACAGGGCAATTCACCCCTCCACTTT,CASNSFTGQGNSPLHF
TRBV12-5,.,TRBJ2-3,.,TGTGCTAGTGGTTTGGTACTCGGCCTATTCACAGATACGCAGTATTTT,CASGLVLGLFTDTQYF
TRBV6-1,TRBD1,TRBJ2-1,few,TGTGCCAGCAAAGGGACAGACTACAATGAGCAGTTCTTC,CASKGTDYNEQFF
TRBV11-2,TRBD2,TRBJ2-2,many,TGTGCCAGCAGCGAGGGACTAGCGGACCTCACCGGGGAGCTGTTTTTT,CASSEGLADLTGELFF
TRBV19,TRBD2,TRBJ2-3,.,TGTGCCAGTAGTCCGGGACTAGCGGGAATCCACCGAGAAGATACGCAGTATTTT,CASSPGLAGIHREDTQYF
TRBV7-6,.,TRBJ1-1,many,TGTGCCAGCACCCCCACTTTGAATTTTCGGGAAGCTTTCTTT,CASTPTLNFREAFF
TRBV7-6,.,TRBJ2-6,few,TGTGCCAGCAGCCCAAGGTTTCCGGGGGCCAACGTCCTGACTTTC,CASSPRFPGANVLTF
TRBV27,.,TRBJ2-3,few,TGTGCCAGCAAGGGACGGATCACAGATACGCAGTATTTT,CASKGRITDTQYF
TRBV19,TRBD2,TRBJ2-7,.,TGTGCCAGTACAGACCCGGGGGACCTCGGGAGGGAGCAGTACTTC,CASTDPGDLGREQYF
TRBV12-5,TRBD2,TRBJ2-2,many,TGTGCTAGTGGTTACTCCATAGCGGGAGGGACCACCGGGGAGCTGTTTTTT,CASGYSIAGGTTGELFF
TRBV20-1,TRBD1,TRBJ1-5,few,TGCAGTGCCCGAGACAGGGATGAGAGTAATCAGCCCCAGCATTTT,CSARDRDESNQPQHF